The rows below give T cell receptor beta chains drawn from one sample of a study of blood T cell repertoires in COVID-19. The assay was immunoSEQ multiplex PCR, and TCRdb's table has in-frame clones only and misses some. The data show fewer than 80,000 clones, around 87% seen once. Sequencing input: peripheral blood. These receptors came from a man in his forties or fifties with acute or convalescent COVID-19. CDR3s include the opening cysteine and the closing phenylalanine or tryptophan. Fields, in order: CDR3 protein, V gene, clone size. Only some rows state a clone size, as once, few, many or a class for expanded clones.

cdr3_aa: CASSEHSYEQYF
v_call: TRBV6-1
clone_size: .

cdr3_aa: CATSRDWPGQGANYGYTF
v_call: TRBV15
clone_size: .

cdr3_aa: CASSHPSGKQETQYF
v_call: TRBV18
clone_size: .

cdr3_aa: CAWTQTGYTGELFF
v_call: TRBV30
clone_size: .

cdr3_aa: CASSETGNQPQHF
v_call: TRBV6-1
clone_size: once

cdr3_aa: CSASHGRTSYNEQFF
v_call: TRBV20-1
clone_size: .

cdr3_aa: CASSGRLAFISYNEQFF
v_call: TRBV6-1
clone_size: .

cdr3_aa: CASSMRLDTQYF
v_call: TRBV6-5
clone_size: .

cdr3_aa: CASSWTGGINEQFF
v_call: TRBV27
clone_size: .

cdr3_aa: CASSLFGQGLFEAFF
v_call: TRBV5-6
clone_size: .

cdr3_aa: CATSAPGERYNEQFF
v_call: TRBV24-1
clone_size: .

cdr3_aa: CASSLGPGEQYEQFF
v_call: TRBV7-2
clone_size: .

cdr3_aa: CASSIDFGGSYGYTF
v_call: TRBV19
clone_size: .

cdr3_aa: CASSSTGFNSPLHF
v_call: TRBV7-2
clone_size: .

cdr3_aa: CASSLALWTPGRGRGETQYF
v_call: TRBV7-2
clone_size: .

cdr3_aa: CASSLGRGPQHF
v_call: TRBV5-4
clone_size: .

cdr3_aa: CASRGLAVSYEQYF
v_call: TRBV6-6
clone_size: .

cdr3_aa: CATRRGQAYGYTF
v_call: TRBV24-1
clone_size: .

cdr3_aa: CASSMGGNSGNTIYF
v_call: TRBV19
clone_size: .

cdr3_aa: CASSLGVGGRATDTQYF
v_call: TRBV7-9
clone_size: few

cdr3_aa: CASSERGRGSNQPQHF
v_call: TRBV25-1
clone_size: .

cdr3_aa: CASSPGALEKLFF
v_call: TRBV7-2
clone_size: .

cdr3_aa: CASGSNTGRDRGRENTEAFF
v_call: TRBV12-5
clone_size: .

cdr3_aa: CASSLGGTEGLYGYTF
v_call: TRBV7-9
clone_size: .

cdr3_aa: CASSLGNGGGGYEQFF
v_call: TRBV27
clone_size: .

cdr3_aa: CASSTVNYGYTF
v_call: TRBV3-1/TRBV3-2
clone_size: once

cdr3_aa: CASTHYGSGKNIQYF
v_call: TRBV25-1
clone_size: .

cdr3_aa: CASSRTANTGELFF
v_call: TRBV18
clone_size: once

cdr3_aa: CASSQTGLLEAFF
v_call: TRBV3-1/TRBV3-2
clone_size: .

cdr3_aa: CASSSRTPGWNTEAFF
v_call: TRBV5-6
clone_size: .

cdr3_aa: CASSISQMNSYEQYF
v_call: TRBV19
clone_size: .

cdr3_aa: CASSPGWGSLTSSYEQYF
v_call: TRBV18
clone_size: .

cdr3_aa: CSVVQGRRATTDTQYF
v_call: TRBV29-1
clone_size: .